Listed here are 26 T cell receptor beta chains from one sample, sequenced in a study of blood T cell repertoires in COVID-19. The repertoire was sequenced with immunoSEQ multiplex PCR; TCRdb's copy has only in-frame clones and lacks some. The repertoire includes under 350,000 clones, around 89% of them detected once, and about 4.6% sits in the top ten. The sample consisted of peripheral blood. Receptor source: a man aged 35 to 55 with acute or convalescent COVID-19.

The V gene is TRBV27, the J gene TRBJ2-2; D is possibly TRBD1 (5 bases). The CDR3 runs to 15 residues. The germline CDR1 and CDR2 sequences are MNHEY and SMNVEV (reference sequence). The ends were cut back, 6 bases at V and 5 bases at J, with 16 bases in the middle. In nucleotides, the CDR3 is TGTGCCAGCAGGGATAAGACAGCTATGACCGGGGAGCTGTTTTTT. Protein product: CASRDKTAMTGELFF.

The chain employs TRBV11-3 and TRBJ2-7, with TRBD1 matching 7 bases. Trimming cost V 5 bases and J 4 bases; bases outside gene matches: 2. The CDR3 is 12 residues long. The germline V gene has CDR1 SGHNT and CDR2 YENEEA. In DNA form, the CDR3 reads TGTGCCAGCAGCGTGACAGGGTACGAGCAGTACTTC. It specifies CASSVTGYEQYF. Full variable domain (missing parts from reference TRBV11-3 and TRBJ2-7): EAGVVQSPRYKIIEKKQPVAFWCNPISGHNTLYWYLQNLGQGPELLIRYENEEAVDDSQLPKDRFSAERLKGVDSTLKIQPAELGDSAVYLCASSVTGYEQYFGPGTRLTVT.

Points on this clone: The same CDR3 is also encoded by other DNA sequences in this sample. This chain joins TRBV7-3 and TRBJ1-2; TRBD1 agrees at 7 bases. Germline V gene sequence: CDR1 SGHTA, CDR2 FQGTGA. CDR3 size: 13 residues. J gave up 5 bases and V 4 bases, and 4 bases lay outside the gene matches. DNA of the CDR3: TGTGCCAGCAGCTCCTCAGGGGGTTATGGCTACACCTTC. This codes for CASSSSGGYGYTF.

The gene calls are TRBV6-5 and TRBJ1-1; 9 bases map to TRBD1. Trimming removed 7 bases from V and 4 bases from J; junction bases left unmatched: 7. CDR1 is MNHEY and CDR2 is SVGAGI in the germline V gene. The CDR3 has 14 amino acids. The CDR3 DNA reads TGTGCCAGCAACCCGACGACAGGGGGCACTGAAGCTTTCTTT. Translated, it gives CASNPTTGGTEAFF.

This chain links TRBV4-2 with TRBJ2-7; 9 nucleotides agree with TRBD2. This CDR3 is 16 amino acids long. Germline V gives CDR1 LGHNA, CDR2 YNFKEQ. Trimming at V came to 1 base and at J to 4 bases, leaving 8 bases not matched to a gene. The CDR3 DNA follows: TGTGCCAGCAGCCAAGTGAGTAGCGGGGGATATTACGAGCAGTACTTC. As protein: CASSQVSSGGYYEQYF.

V usage is TRBV10-1 and J usage is TRBJ2-2, with D possibly matching TRBD2 (5 bases). The CDR3 is 14 amino acids. Germline CDR1 WNHNN, CDR2 SYGVQD (reference sequence). V lost 5 bases and J lost 3, with 10 bases in between. CDR3 DNA sequence: TGCGCCAGCAGTAACAGCGGACACACCGGGGAGCTGTTTTTT. Translating gives CASSNSGHTGELFF.

The V and J genes are TRBV5-1 and TRBJ1-1; D possibly corresponds to TRBD1 (5 bases). V lost 10 bases, J lost 1 base, and 23 bases lay in between. Germline V gene lookup returns CDR1 SGHRS and CDR2 YFSETQ. This CDR3 spans 16 amino acids. The CDR3 DNA reads TGCGCCCGCACCCGGGGGGGGATGCCAGGGAACACTGAAGCTTTCTTT. Translated: CARTRGGMPGNTEAFF.

The J gene is TRBJ1-2, the V gene TRBV30; tentative D call: TRBD1 (6 bases). Germline V gene data show CDR1 as GTSNPN and CDR2 as SVGIG (reference sequence). V was pared by 3 bases and J by 0 bases, with 8 bases between. The CDR3 runs 13 residues. CDR3: CAWSWTANYGYTF. In DNA form, the CDR3 reads TGTGCCTGGAGCTGGACAGCTAACTATGGCTACACCTTC.

The chain links TRBV27 to TRBJ1-1; possibly TRBD1 for D (5 bases). V lost 2 bases and J lost 10, with 14 bases in between. Germline V CDR1 and CDR2: MNHEY, SMNVEV (reference sequence). The CDR3 spans 13 residues. As DNA, the CDR3 is TGTGCCAGCAGTTTAAACAGGCAGGGCCGAGCTTTCTTT. Translation gives CASSLNRQGRAFF.

J is TRBJ2-3 and V is TRBV25-1; maybe TRBD1 (5 bases). Germline V gene sequence: CDR1 MGHDK, CDR2 SYGVNS. CDR3 length equals 13 residues. Trimming cost V 4 bases and J 13 bases, with 18 bases left between them. CDR3 DNA: TGTGCCAGCAGTGGCTCAGGGATCCGGTTGGAGTATTTT. This codes for CASSGSGIRLEYF.

The genes are TRBV9 and TRBJ2-3, with D possibly matching TRBD2 (5 bases). Germline lookup yields CDR1 SGDLS and CDR2 YYNGEE. V shed 4 bases and J shed 0 bases, with 15 bases lying between them. This CDR3 is built from 16 residues. The CDR3 loop is CASSPRTGTSTDTQYF. CDR3 in DNA: TGTGCCAGCAGCCCCCGGACGGGAACTAGCACAGATACGCAGTATTTT.

CDR3 sequence reads: CASSQDRVLSYEQYF. In DNA form, the CDR3 reads TGCGCCAGCAGCCAAGACAGGGTTCTCTCCTACGAGCAGTACTTC. The chain is built from TRBV4-1 and TRBJ2-7; maybe TRBD1 (5 bases). The CDR3 covers 15 residues. In germline, CDR1 is MGHRA, CDR2 YSYEKL. Trimming took 0 bases from V and 0 from J, leaving 9 bases between them.

V gene TRBV11-2 combines with J gene TRBJ1-2, with 7 bases that match TRBD1. J was trimmed by 4 bases and V by 5 bases; bases with no gene match: 10. CDR1 is SGHAT and CDR2 is FQNNGV in the germline V gene. The CDR3 has 15 residues. The CDR3 protein is CASSPSDGTAYGYTF. CDR3 bases: TGTGCCAGCAGCCCCTCAGATGGGACAGCCTATGGCTACACCTTC.

The chain joins TRBV6-5 to TRBJ1-3, with D possibly being TRBD1 (6 bases). CDR1 and CDR2 from the germline V gene are MNHEY and SVGAGI. Trimming shortened V by 10 bases and J by 8 bases, and 18 bases separated the two germline ends. The CDR3 has 13 residues. As DNA, the CDR3 is TGTGCCATCCGAAACAGGGAATCAGACACCATATATTTT. This translates into CAIRNRESDTIYF.

The chain is built from TRBV28 and TRBJ2-5, with 15 bases fitting TRBD2. V shed 6 bases, J shed 4 bases, and the junction held 15 bases outside the gene matches. Germline V gives CDR1 MDHEN, CDR2 SYDVKM. The length of the CDR3 is 19 residues. The CDR3 reads CASSPPYGTSGGKGETQYF. Here the CDR3 DNA reads TGTGCCAGCAGCCCTCCCTACGGGACTAGCGGGGGGAAGGGAGAGACCCAGTACTTC.

This clone appeared once. J is TRBJ2-7 and V is TRBV11-2, with 10 bases fitting TRBD1. Looked up from germline, CDR1 is SGHAT and CDR2 is FQNNGV. Trimming took 2 bases from V and 3 from J; bases not matched to a gene: 4. CDR3 size: 15 residues. The CDR3, as DNA: TGTGCCAGCAGCTTAAAAGGACAGGGGGGCTACGAGCAGTACTTC. This gives the protein CASSLKGQGGYEQYF.

V usage is TRBV6-6 and J usage is TRBJ2-2, with 7 bases that match TRBD1. Germline V gives CDR1 MNHNY, CDR2 SVGAGI (reference sequence). V shed 4 bases, J shed 4 bases, and the junction held 6 bases outside the gene matches. CDR3 length: 15 amino acids. The CDR3 nucleotides read TGTGCCAGCAGTTTCATGGCAGGGGGCACCGGGGAGCTGTTTTTT. Protein: CASSFMAGGTGELFF.

The rearrangement joins TRBV27 to TRBJ2-3; D gene uncertain. CDR3 length: 15 amino acids. V lost 2 bases and J lost 6, with 15 bases in between. Germline V gene sequence: CDR1 MNHEY, CDR2 SMNVEV (reference sequence). The CDR3 is CASSLVAGAQDTQYF. The CDR3 region has the DNA TGTGCCAGCAGTTTAGTGGCAGGCGCTCAGGATACGCAGTATTTT.

This rearrangement joins TRBV10-3 to TRBJ2-7; D might be TRBD2 (6 bases). V dropped 10 bases and J dropped 2 bases, with 18 bases sitting between them. The CDR3 consists of 14 residues. Germline V gene sequence: CDR1 ENHRY, CDR2 SYGVKD. CDR3 region: CATSGGTGTYEQYF. CDR3 in DNA: TGTGCCACCTCCGGCGGGACGGGAACCTACGAGCAGTACTTC.

This clone was recorded once. The gene calls are TRBV30 and TRBJ1-6; D not resolved. This CDR3 is built from 14 residues. Trimming pared 1 base from V and 6 bases from J, leaving 10 bases between. In germline, CDR1 is GTSNPN, CDR2 SVGIG (reference sequence). The CDR3 loop reads CAWSAGIPNSPLHF. CDR3 coding DNA: TGTGCCTGGAGTGCCGGGATCCCTAATTCACCCCTCCACTTT. Drawing the rest from reference TRBV30 and TRBJ1-6, the complete variable domain is SQTIHQWPATLVQPVGSPLSLECTVEGTSNPNLYWYRQAAGRGLQLLFYSVGIGQISSEVPQNLSASRPQDRQFILSSKKLLLSDSGFYLCAWSAGIPNSPLHFGNGTRLTVT.

The rearrangement links TRBV6-4 to TRBJ1-5; 10 nucleotides align to TRBD1. This CDR3 contains 13 residues. J was trimmed by 4 bases and V by 9 bases; bases with no gene match: 3. Germline-derived CDR1 and CDR2 are MRHNA and SNTAGT. CDR3 residues: CASRDRGNQPQHF. Here the CDR3 DNA reads TGTGCCAGTCGGGACAGGGGTAATCAGCCCCAGCATTTT.

The rearrangement uses TRBV28 and TRBJ1-1; D gene ambiguous. Per germline, CDR1 MDHEN and CDR2 SYDVKM. The CDR3 sequence is 11 residues long. V dropped 7 bases and J dropped 3 bases, with 6 bases sitting between them. DNA of the CDR3: TGTGCCAGCACCTTCTACACTGAAGCTTTCTTT. Residues: CASTFYTEAFF.

In regard to this clone: Additional DNA sequences in this sample encode the identical CDR3. The chain has TRBV2 and TRBJ1-1; 9 bases align to TRBD1. CDR3 size: 14 residues. Germline V gives CDR1 SNHLY, CDR2 FYNNEI. With 4 bases clipped from V and 5 bases from J, the junction kept 5 bases outside the gene matches. For the CDR3, the DNA is TGTGCCAGCAGTGGGGACAGGGCGTATACTGAAGCTTTCTTT. Translated, it gives CASSGDRAYTEAFF.

The J gene is TRBJ1-5, the V gene TRBV3-1 (or the pseudogene TRBV3-2); D is perhaps TRBD1 (6 bases). Germline lookup yields CDR1 LGHDT and CDR2 YNNKEL (reference sequence). V dropped 5 bases and J dropped 3 bases, with 11 bases sitting between them. CDR3 length equals 14 residues. CDR3 DNA sequence: TGTGCCAGCAGCGAAACAGGGTCCAATCAGCCCCAGCATTTT. Its protein product is CASSETGSNQPQHF.

This clone came up once. This chain joins TRBV6-5 and TRBJ1-5, with 8 bases fitting TRBD1. CDR3 length equals 14 residues. Looked up from germline, CDR1 is MNHEY and CDR2 is SVGAGI. The junction had 1 base not matched to a gene; V was cut back by 5 bases and J by 1 base. The CDR3 coding sequence is TGTGCCAGCAGTAGGGACAGGAGCAATCAGCCCCAGCATTTT. Amino acid sequence: CASSRDRSNQPQHF.

CDR3 DNA: TGTGCCAGCAGTTACACACAGGGGATAAAGGCTTTCTTT. This sequence encodes CASSYTQGIKAFF. J is TRBJ1-1 and V is TRBV6-5; 7 positions match TRBD1. Germline-derived CDR1 and CDR2 are MNHEY and SVGAGI. Unmatched junction bases numbered 8, after V lost 2 bases and J lost 11 bases. The CDR3 has 13 residues.